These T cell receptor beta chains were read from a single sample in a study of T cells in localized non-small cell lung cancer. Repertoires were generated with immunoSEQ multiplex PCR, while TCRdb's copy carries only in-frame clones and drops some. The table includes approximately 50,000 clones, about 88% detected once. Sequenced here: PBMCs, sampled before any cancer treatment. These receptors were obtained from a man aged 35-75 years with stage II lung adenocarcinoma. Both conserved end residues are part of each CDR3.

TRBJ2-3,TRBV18,CASSPPGGRALTDTQYF
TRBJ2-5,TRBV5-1,CASSTGGETQYF
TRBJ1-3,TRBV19,CASNRDSNSNTIYF
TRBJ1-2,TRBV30,CAWSATRGAGYGYTF
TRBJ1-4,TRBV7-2,CASSLGIWEKLFF
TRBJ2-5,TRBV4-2,CASSQGSAGVQETQYF
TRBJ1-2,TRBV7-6,CASSPTQGAFGYTF
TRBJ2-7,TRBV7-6,CASSFDPEGYEQYF
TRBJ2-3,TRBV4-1,CASTQGDTQYF
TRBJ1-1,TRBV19,CASSLARYTEAFF
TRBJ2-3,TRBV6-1,CASKLAGVDTQYF
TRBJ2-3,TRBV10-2,CATASGGAVDTQYF
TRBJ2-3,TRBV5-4,CASSLYREGTDTQYF
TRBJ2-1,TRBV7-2,CASSFSPGQALIEQFF
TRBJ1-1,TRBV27,CASSHGSRAEAFF
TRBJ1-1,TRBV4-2,CASSQDRETEAFF
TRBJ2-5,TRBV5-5,CASSLGSSGGETQYF
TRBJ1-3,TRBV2,CASRVADSGNTIYF
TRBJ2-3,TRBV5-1,CASSVEGTDTQYF
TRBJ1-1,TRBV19,CASSIGNTEAFF
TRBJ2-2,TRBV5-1,CASSLVPAGELFF
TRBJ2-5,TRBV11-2,CASSLGSGGSGTQYF
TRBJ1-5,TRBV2,CASKQSNNQPQHF
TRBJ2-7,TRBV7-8,CASSLSMTVSSYEQYF
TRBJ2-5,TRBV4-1,CASSRTSGRLVGETQYF
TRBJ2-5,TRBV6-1,CASSALQETQYF
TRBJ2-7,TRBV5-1,CASSFGQGAGYEQYF
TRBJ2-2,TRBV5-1,CASSLELEGQYSGELFF
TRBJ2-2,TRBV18,CASSPSADPTGELFF
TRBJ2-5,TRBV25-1,CASSGRETQYF
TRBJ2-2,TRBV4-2,CASSQERGQGDTGELFF
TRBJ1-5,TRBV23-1,CASSLLIGQGEDSNQPQHF
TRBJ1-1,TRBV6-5,CASSSSAGGTEAFF
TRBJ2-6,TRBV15,CATSREGFYSSGANVLTF
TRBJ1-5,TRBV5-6,CASSLMTGHSNQPQHF
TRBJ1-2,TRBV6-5,CAAMGLRGYTF
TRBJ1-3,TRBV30,CAWTDLLSGNTIYF
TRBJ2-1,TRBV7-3,CASSLNPGVYNEQFF
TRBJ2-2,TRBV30,CAWSGRTGGTGELFF
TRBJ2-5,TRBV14,CASSQDKLARSETQYF
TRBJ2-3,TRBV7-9,CASSLGGTDTQYF
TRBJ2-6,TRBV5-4,CASSSRDRVPSGANVLTF
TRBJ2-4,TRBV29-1,CSISGHGSLGNIQYF
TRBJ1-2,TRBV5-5,CASSLSGRGLNGYTF
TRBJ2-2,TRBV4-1,CASSHYRGQGAVYTGELFF
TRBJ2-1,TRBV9,CASSVSGTGGNEQFF
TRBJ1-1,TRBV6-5,CASALTGRTEAFF
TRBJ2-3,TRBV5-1,CASTLVLAGDLTDTQYF
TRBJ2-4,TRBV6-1,CASRDSLSKNIQYF
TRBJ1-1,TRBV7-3,CASSLGQGNEAFF
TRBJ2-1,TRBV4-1,CASSQGTGDSYNEQFF
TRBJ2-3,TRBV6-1,CASSAWGGDTQYF
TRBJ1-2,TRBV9,CASTGTDPGYTF
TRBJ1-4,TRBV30,CAWSMTGQGQKLFF
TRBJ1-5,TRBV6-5,CASSVQGNQPQHF
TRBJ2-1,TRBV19,CASKIGVGTGANEQFF
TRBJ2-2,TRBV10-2,CASSELTFTGGKAGELFF
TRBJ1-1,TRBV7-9,CASSLSGKTEAFF